Following are 22 T cell receptor beta chains from one sample sequenced in a study of metastatic and nonmetastatic thyroid tumors. Ahead of thyroid surgery, no patient had received treatment of any kind. TCRdb re-called clones from the PCR reads using MiXCR. The profile shows 30,000 to 40,000 clones, 25% to 30% of them singletons. Sequenced sample: blood. The receptors were gathered from a female donor with papillary thyroid cancer or a benign thyroid nodule (not recorded which). Some clones in this sample may be carry-over from other donors' samples.

This clone has a count of ten or more. Other DNA sequences from this sample encode an identical CDR3 as well. The rearrangement joins TRBV20-1 to TRBJ2-2, with 10 nucleotides matching TRBD2. CDR1 is DFQATT, CDR2 SNEGSKA, per germline (reference sequence). The CDR3 runs 14 residues. The V gene end was trimmed by 2 bases and the J gene end by 3 bases; junction bases not matched to a gene: 0. This CDR3 is CSARLAGDTGELFF. The DNA for the CDR3 is TGCAGTGCTAGACTAGCGGGGGACACCGGGGAGCTGTTTTTT.

Ten or more counts support this clone. This rearrangement joins TRBV6-1 to TRBJ2-3, with TRBD1 matching 7 bases. Losses at the gene ends were 3 bases for V and 4 bases for J; bases not matched to a gene: 4. CDR3 size: 14 residues. Germline assignment: CDR1 MNHNS and CDR2 SASEGT. In DNA form, the CDR3 reads TGTGCCAGCAGTGATGGGCAGGGGGCAGATACGCAGTATTTT. It specifies CASSDGQGADTQYF.

With respect to this clone: Being one base from a much bigger clone, this may be a read error. This chain uses TRBV20-1 with TRBJ2-2, with 7 bases matching TRBD1. Germline V CDR1 and CDR2: DFQATT, SNEGSKA (reference sequence). The CDR3 totals 14 residues. Here the CDR3 DNA reads TGCGGTGCTACGACAGGGCGATACACCGGGGAGCTGTTTTTT. This sequence encodes CGATTGRYTGELFF.

The genes are TRBV15 and TRBJ2-3, with a possible D match to TRBD2 (5 bases). The V and J ends lost 0 bases and 6 bases respectively, with 10 bases between them. The CDR3 covers 14 residues. Germline V gene data show CDR1 as LNHNV and CDR2 as YYDKDF (reference sequence). The CDR3, as DNA: TGTGCCACCAGCAGAGATAAGCGGTCGGATACGCAGTATTTT. Residues: CATSRDKRSDTQYF.

Concerning this clone itself: The junction shows a germline mismatch at one end, possibly a read error. V usage is TRBV15 and J usage is TRBJ1-5, with TRBD1 matching over 7 bases. Per the germline V gene, CDR1 is LNHNV and CDR2 is YYDKDF (reference sequence). The CDR3 sequence is 15 residues long. In DNA form, the CDR3 reads TGTGCCACCAGCAGAGAAACAGGGGTGAAAGAGACCCAGAATTTT. This translates into CATSRETGVKETQNF.

This clone was counted between two and nine times. The chain combines TRBV28 with TRBJ1-2; a possible D gene is TRBD1 (6 bases). Germline V CDR1 and CDR2: MDHEN, SYDVKM. The CDR3 contains 13 residues. The ends were cut back, 4 bases at V and 7 bases at J, with 13 bases in the middle. This chain's CDR3 is CASSSPWGLGYTF. For the CDR3, the DNA is TGTGCCAGCAGTTCCCCCTGGGGGCTTGGCTACACCTTC.

V is TRBV11-3 and J is TRBJ2-5; 9 bases align to TRBD2. Germline V gene sequence: CDR1 SGHNT, CDR2 YENEEA. The J segment lost 4 bases and the V segment lost 5 bases, leaving 8 bases of the junction unmatched. The CDR3 runs to 15 residues. CDR3 sequence (DNA): TGTGCCAGCAGCAGTTTTGGCGGGAGGGGAGAGACCCAGTACTTC. Encoded protein: CASSSFGGRGETQYF.

This clone appeared a few times. This chain joins TRBV6-1 and TRBJ1-1, with unresolved D. CDR1 and CDR2 (germline): MNHNS, SASEGT. Trimming took off 6 bases at V and 0 bases at J, with 14 bases between the two ends. This CDR3 comprises 15 residues. The CDR3 here is CASSPKWAVNTEAFF. CDR3 nucleotides: TGTGCCAGCAGCCCTAAATGGGCGGTGAACACTGAAGCTTTCTTT.

In its sample, this clone ranks as medium-sized. The chain is built from TRBV6-1 and TRBJ1-2; a weak D match, TRBD1 (5 bases). The CDR3 has 13 amino acids. Per the germline V gene, CDR1 is MNHNS and CDR2 is SASEGT. V was clipped by 8 bases and J by 1 base, with 11 bases between them. The CDR3 loop reads CASARDVNYGYTF. The CDR3 DNA is TGTGCCAGCGCCCGGGACGTTAACTATGGCTACACCTTC.

This clone has a count of ten or more. J is TRBJ1-1 and V is TRBV9; weak D call: TRBD1 (6 bases). V lost 4 bases and J lost 0, with 13 bases in between. The germline CDR1 and CDR2 sequences are SGDLS and YYNGEE. The CDR3 sequence is 15 residues long. The DNA for the CDR3 is TGTGCCAGCAGCTTTACTACAGGGTTGAACACTGAAGCTTTCTTT. Translated: CASSFTTGLNTEAFF. The variable domain in full, with the rest retrieved from reference TRBV9 and TRBJ1-1, is DSGVTQTPKHLITATGQRVTLRCSPRSGDLSVYWYQQSLDQGLQFLIQYYNGEERAKGNILERFSAQQFPDLHSELNLSSLELGDSALYFCASSFTTGLNTEAFFGQGTRLTVV.

This clone has at least ten counts. The rearrangement joins TRBV28 to TRBJ2-1; 8 bases line up with TRBD2. Trimming at V came to 9 bases and at J to 5 bases, leaving 18 bases not matched to a gene. This CDR3 is built from 17 residues. Per germline, CDR1 MDHEN and CDR2 SYDVKM. The CDR3 coding sequence is TGTGCCAGTGCCTCCTGGTTGCGGGAGGCAGGAAACAATGAGCAGTTCTTC. This sequence encodes CASASWLREAGNNEQFF.

This chain connects TRBV5-1 to TRBJ2-7; the match to TRBD2 covers 9 bases. Germline values: CDR1 SGHRS, CDR2 YFSETQ. There are 16 residues in the CDR3. With V trimmed by 0 bases and J by 7 bases, 11 bases remained unmatched. The CDR3, as DNA: TGCGCCAGCAGCTTGGTTATTAGCGGGAGATCTTATGAGCAGTACTTC. Its protein is CASSLVISGRSYEQYF.

Ten or more counts support this clone. This may be a read error: a much more frequent sequence differs by one nucleotide. This sequence joins TRBV6-1 and TRBJ2-3, with D possibly TRBD1 on 5 matching bases. The CDR3 is 14 residues long. The ends were cut back, 4 bases at V and 3 bases at J, with 11 bases in the middle. Germline CDR1 and CDR2: MNHNS and SASEGT. The CDR3 nucleotides read TGTGCCAGCAGTGTAACAGGTGGGACAGATACGCAGTATTTT. Residues: CASSVTGGTDTQYF.

This clone was found a few times. The genes are TRBV24-1 and TRBJ1-2; D is ambiguous. Between the trimmed V and J ends, which lost 7 bases and 2 bases, there was a span of 7 bases. This CDR3 is built from 12 residues. Per germline, CDR1 KGHDR and CDR2 SFDVKD. CDR3 sequence reads: CATSLQNYGYTF. CDR3 nucleotides: TGTGCCACCAGCCTACAGAACTATGGCTACACCTTC.

At least ten counts were recorded for this clone. CDR3 coding DNA: TGTGCCAGCACCGGGACAGGGGGCCGAGGCACCGGGGAGCTGTTTTTT. Its translation is CASTGTGGRGTGELFF. V and J are TRBV2 and TRBJ2-2; 12 bases are a match to TRBD1. Germline CDR1 and CDR2: SNHLY and FYNNEI. This CDR3 comprises 16 residues. Trimming at V came to 7 bases and at J to 4 bases, leaving 7 bases not matched to a gene.

This clone was seen ten or more times. V is TRBV30 and J is TRBJ2-2, with a tentative D call TRBD2 (5 bases). Germline CDR1 GTSNPN, CDR2 SVGIG (reference sequence). The CDR3 extends over 15 amino acids. Trimming took off 0 bases at V and 6 bases at J, with 14 bases between the two ends. This chain's CDR3 is CAWSVWKTGSGELFF. In nucleotides, the CDR3 is TGTGCCTGGAGTGTCTGGAAGACGGGATCCGGGGAGCTGTTTTTT.

The chain recombines TRBV12-3 or TRBV12-4 with TRBJ1-6; no clear D. The CDR3 is 13 residues long. V lost 8 bases, J lost 13 bases, and 18 bases lay in between. In DNA, the CDR3 is TGTGCCAGCTCCCCAAACCCGATACCCCCCCTCCACTTT. It codes for CASSPNPIPPLHF.

At least ten counts were recorded for this clone. The genes are TRBV27 and TRBJ1-1; a possible D gene is TRBD1 (6 bases). The CDR3 totals 13 residues. The germline V and J ends were trimmed by 7 bases and 4 bases, with 13 bases remaining between them. CDR1 and CDR2 from the germline V gene are MNHEY and SMNVEV (reference sequence). The CDR3 DNA is TGTGCCAGCATGAGTCAGGGGCCCACTGAAGCTTTCTTT. It codes for CASMSQGPTEAFF.

This clone is medium-sized in the sample. This chain links TRBV6-5 with TRBJ1-6; D gene unclear. V was trimmed by 2 bases and J by 6 bases, leaving 11 bases between them. The CDR3 has 15 residues. Looked up from germline, CDR1 is MNHEY and CDR2 is SVGAGI. As DNA, the CDR3 is TGTGCCAGCAGTTACGATTGGGATTCTAATTCACCCCTCCACTTT. It specifies CASSYDWDSNSPLHF.

For this clone: The junction departs from germline at one end; a sequencing error may be responsible. J is TRBJ2-7 and V is TRBV20-1, with 7 bases identical to TRBD1. The CDR3 extends over 16 amino acids. Germline-derived CDR1 and CDR2 are DFQATT and SNEGSKA (reference sequence). CDR3 sequence: CSARSPGQYFSYEQCF. The DNA of the CDR3 is TGCAGTGCTAGATCACCGGGACAGTACTTCTCCTACGAGCAGTGCTTC.

The gene calls are TRBV28 and TRBJ1-2; D is undetermined. Germline lookup yields CDR1 MDHEN and CDR2 SYDVKM. The length of the CDR3 is 18 residues. With 3 bases removed from V and 0 bases from J, the gap between germline ends came to 20 bases. The CDR3 here is CASSFYQPPRPSNYGYTF. The CDR3 DNA follows: TGTGCCAGCAGTTTTTATCAGCCACCGAGACCGTCTAACTATGGCTACACCTTC.

As for this clone: Its ends do not fully match the called genes, so a read error is possible. The chain uses TRBV12-3 or TRBV12-4 and TRBJ1-1, with 8 bases identical to TRBD1. The CDR3 spans 17 residues. The CDR3 is CASSPLGQVSGNTESFF. CDR3 bases: TGTGCCAGCAGTCCCTTGGGACAGGTGTCAGGGAACACTGAATCTTTCTTT.